This T cell receptor (beta chain) was found in a study of cytomegalovirus exposure and HLA in healthy donors. Study-level points and caveats: In an earlier analysis, most TCR beta V segments were productive about 90% or about 30% of the time. In a later analysis, DRB1 alleles had the most associated TCRs; HLA-C alleles the fewest.

With respect to this clone: As yet, its antigen is unknown.

V gave up 2 bases and J gave up 4 bases, with 8 bases separating them. Per the germline V gene, CDR1 is GTSNPN and CDR2 is SVGIG (reference sequence). The CDR3 is made up of 12 amino acids. It was with 60 Vbeta and 13 Jbeta primers that the PCR ran. The protocol was immunoSEQ multiplex PCR, while the TCRdb copy is restricted to in-frame clones and leaves out a portion. Found here are more than 65,000 clones; the top ten clones hold 2.7%. The chain carries TRBV30 and TRBJ1-1; unclear D gene. The TCR comes from a man aged 35 to 55 in good health and CMV-seronegative. Sequencing was done on a sample of PBMCs. CDR3 amino acids: CAWSFEGTEAFF. The CDR3 DNA reads as TGTGCCTGGAGTTTTGAGGGCACTGAAGCTTTCTTT.